This T cell receptor beta chain emerged from a study of OX40 agonist ivuxolimab in advanced cancers. Study information: Across the patients, intravenous ivuxolimab was delivered every 2 weeks at 0.01 to 10 mg/kg. Prior therapy, whether anti-PD-1, anti-PD-L1 or anti-CTLA-4, was allowed, and 35% to 40% had some. Patients in dose escalation had liver, melanoma, kidney or head and neck cancers.

The data were produced by immunoSEQ multiplex PCR, yet TCRdb's version contains in-frame clones alone and is incomplete. Seen here are fewer than 65,000 clones, approximately 87% observed once, and the top ten hold 4.8%. Study outcomes and limitations: Low normalized T-cell clonal expansion also characterized some of the nonresponders.

As for this clone: Its antigen remains unidentified.

The sample was CD4+ or CD8+ T cells sorted from blood, taken in a trial of the OX40 agonist ivuxolimab. This TCR derives from an adult with an advanced solid tumor such as melanoma, head and neck, liver or kidney cancer.

CDR3 sequence: CASSLGGKIRQWDNEQFF. CDR3 DNA sequence: TGTGCCAGCAGCTTGGGAGGAAAAATACGACAATGGGACAATGAGCAGTTCTTC. The rearrangement joins TRBV9 to TRBJ2-1; D might be TRBD2 (6 bases). There are 18 residues in the CDR3. Looked up from germline, CDR1 is SGDLS and CDR2 is YYNGEE. Trimming stripped 4 bases from V and 5 bases from J, with 25 bases between.